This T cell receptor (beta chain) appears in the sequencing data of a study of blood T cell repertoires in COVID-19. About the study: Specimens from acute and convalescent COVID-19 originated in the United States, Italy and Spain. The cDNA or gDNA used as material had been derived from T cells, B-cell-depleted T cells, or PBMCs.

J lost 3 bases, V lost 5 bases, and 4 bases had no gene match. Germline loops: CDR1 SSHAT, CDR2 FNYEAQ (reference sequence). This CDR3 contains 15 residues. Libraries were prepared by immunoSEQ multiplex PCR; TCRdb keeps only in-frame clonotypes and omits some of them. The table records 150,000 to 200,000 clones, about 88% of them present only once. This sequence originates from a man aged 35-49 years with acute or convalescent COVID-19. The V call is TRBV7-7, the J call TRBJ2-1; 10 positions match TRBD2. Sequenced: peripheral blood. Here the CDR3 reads CASSHGLADYNEQFF. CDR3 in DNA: TGTGCCAGCAGCCACGGACTAGCGGACTACAATGAGCAGTTCTTC.